This is a list of T cell receptor beta chains from one sample in a study of cytomegalovirus exposure and HLA in healthy donors. Assay: immunoSEQ multiplex PCR; the TCRdb copy retains only in-frame clones and omits some. The repertoire holds 150,000 or so clones, with roughly 80% as singletons. The sequenced sample was PBMCs. The origin of the receptors is a man in his forties or fifties in good health and CMV-seropositive. The CDR3 runs from the conserved cysteine through the conserved F or W. Each record gives: clone size, J gene, D gene, CDR3 length, V gene, CDR3 DNA, CDR3 protein. The D gene is left open where the match is weak. The size field is filled for only some rows; it gives once, few, many or a size class.

NA | TRBJ2-7 | TRBD2 | 14 | TRBV15 | TGTGCCACCAGCAGAGGACTAGCGGGGGCTTGGCAGTACTTC | CATSRGLAGAWQYF
few | TRBJ1-6 | NA | 15 | TRBV4-1 | TGCGCCAGCAGCCAAGTACCCGGGGATAATTCACCCCTCCACTTT | CASSQVPGDNSPLHF
NA | TRBJ2-5 | TRBD2 | 15 | TRBV4-1 | TGCGCCAGCAGCCAAGATGGGGGGGGAGAAGAGACCCAGTACTTC | CASSQDGGGEETQYF
NA | TRBJ2-2 | NA | 16 | TRBV9 | TGTGCCAGCAGCGTAGGGGGCGGGGTAAACAGCGGGGAGCTGTTTTTT | CASSVGGGVNSGELFF
NA | TRBJ1-5 | TRBD1 | 15 | TRBV6-5 | TGTGCCAGCACTAGGGGGCAGGGAGACAATCAGCCCCAGCATTTT | CASTRGQGDNQPQHF
NA | TRBJ2-5 | TRBD2 | 15 | TRBV5-6 | TGTGCCAGCAGCATCTGGGGCGGGGGGGCTGAGACCCAGTACTTC | CASSIWGGGAETQYF
NA | TRBJ2-5 | TRBD2 | 18 | TRBV5-8 | TGTGCCAGCAGCTTCGAGCTAGCGGGGGGGAGACGACAAGAGACCCAGTACTTC | CASSFELAGGRRQETQYF
few | TRBJ2-7 | TRBD2 | 14 | TRBV29-1 | TGCAGCGTTGTCGCGGGGGGCCTCTTCTACGAGCAGTACTTC | CSVVAGGLFYEQYF
NA | TRBJ2-5 | NA | 15 | TRBV27 | TGTGCCAGCAGTTCGGAACAGGGTGGGACCGAGACCCAGTACTTC | CASSSEQGGTETQYF
NA | TRBJ2-1 | NA | 14 | TRBV7-8 | TGTGCCAGCAGCTTAGCGGGGGCGTACAATGAGCAGTTCTTC | CASSLAGAYNEQFF
NA | TRBJ2-5 | NA | 16 | TRBV19 | TGTGCCAGTAGTATACTAGGGGGTCGATATCAAGAGACCCAGTACTTC | CASSILGGRYQETQYF
NA | TRBJ1-1 | NA | 14 | TRBV5-4 | TGTGCCAGCAGCCCGGGTCAGGGGACGTTTCCGGCTTCCTTT | CASSPGQGTFPASF
NA | TRBJ2-2 | TRBD1 | 16 | TRBV7-9 | TGTGCCAGCAGCCCCCGGACAGGGGGGAACACCGGGGAGCTGTTTTTT | CASSPRTGGNTGELFF
NA | TRBJ2-1 | NA | 15 | TRBV5-5 | TGTGCCAGCAGCTTGACGGGACTTCTCTACAATGAGCAGTTCTTC | CASSLTGLLYNEQFF
once | TRBJ2-1 | NA | 14 | TRBV25-1 | TGTGCCAGCAGTGAATCGGGGTCCTACAATGAGCAGTTCTTC | CASSESGSYNEQFF
NA | TRBJ2-1 | TRBD2 | 17 | TRBV11-3 | TGTGCCAGCAGCTTGGGTCTAGCGGGGATCGCCTACAATGAGCAGTTCTTC | CASSLGLAGIAYNEQFF
NA | TRBJ2-1 | NA | 19 | TRBV27 | TGTGCCAGCAGTTTATTCCCAGGGGCGACGCTTAGCTCCTACAATGAGCAGTTCTTC | CASSLFPGATLSSYNEQFF
NA | TRBJ2-3 | NA | 13 | TRBV4-1 | TGCGCCAGCAGGTCGGTAATAACAGATACGCAGTATTTT | CASRSVITDTQYF
NA | TRBJ1-1 | TRBD1 | 17 | TRBV27 | TGTGCCAGCAGCACCATCAGGGGGAGGTACAGTTACACTGAAGCTTTCTTT | CASSTIRGRYSYTEAFF
once | TRBJ1-1 | NA | 15 | TRBV6-5 | TGTGCCAGCAGTTACTCTACGGGAATGAACACTGAAGCTTTCTTT | CASSYSTGMNTEAFF
few | TRBJ1-2 | NA | 16 | TRBV6-1 | TGTGCCAGCAGTGAATGGGGGCATCAGGGAGGGTATGGCTACACCTTC | CASSEWGHQGGYGYTF
NA | TRBJ2-5 | TRBD2 | 14 | TRBV19 | TGTGCCAGTAGCGGACTAGCGGGGTCTGATCCCCAGTACTTC | CASSGLAGSDPQYF
NA | TRBJ1-2 | NA | 13 | TRBV6-1 | TGTGCCAGCACCGAAAGTAGTAACTATGGCTACACCTTC | CASTESSNYGYTF
few | TRBJ2-1 | NA | 14 | TRBV19 | TGTGCCAGTAGTATTCACTCGAATAGAAATGAGCAGTTCTTC | CASSIHSNRNEQFF
NA | TRBJ2-5 | TRBD1 | 15 | TRBV7-2 | TGTGCCAGCAGTTTAGACAGGGATTATCAAGAGACCCAGTACTTC | CASSLDRDYQETQYF
once | TRBJ2-7 | NA | 13 | TRBV4-3 | TGCGCCAGCAGCCAAGTGGTGCAGGGGAAGCAGTACTTC | CASSQVVQGKQYF
NA | TRBJ1-1 | TRBD1 | 14 | TRBV4-2 | TGTGCCAGCAGCCTCGGGACAGGGAACACTGAAGCTTTCTTT | CASSLGTGNTEAFF
NA | TRBJ2-1 | TRBD1 | 14 | TRBV30 | TGTGCCTGGAGAGCCCCAGACAGGGGGAGGGGGCAGTTCTTC | CAWRAPDRGRGQFF